A single sample is the source of the 14 T cell receptor beta chains below, sequenced in a study of blood T cell repertoires in COVID-19. The protocol was immunoSEQ multiplex PCR, while the TCRdb copy is restricted to in-frame clones and leaves out a portion. The table lists under 75,000 clones, more than 60% of them singletons. The sequencing input was peripheral blood. Receptors originate from a woman in her fifties or sixties with active or convalescent COVID-19.

The J gene is TRBJ2-2, the V gene TRBV12-3 or TRBV12-4; 7 bases align to TRBD1. V lost 6 bases to trimming and J lost 7 bases; unmatched junction nucleotides: 5. The CDR3 has 13 amino acids. The CDR3: CASRTGWHGELFF. As DNA, the CDR3 is TGTGCCAGCAGGACAGGGTGGCACGGGGAGCTGTTTTTT.

V gene TRBV15 combines with J gene TRBJ1-5; 9 positions match TRBD1. This CDR3 is 14 amino acids long. CDR1 is LNHNV and CDR2 is YYDKDF in the germline V gene (reference sequence). V was pared by 3 bases and J by 7 bases, with 4 bases of the junction left unmatched. The CDR3 reads CATSRGQGRQPQHF. The CDR3 nucleotides read TGTGCCACCAGCAGGGGACAGGGCCGCCAGCCCCAGCATTTT.

The chain uses TRBV30 and TRBJ2-5; D is uncertain. The CDR3 runs 12 residues. Germline CDR1 reads GTSNPN; CDR2 reads SVGIG (reference sequence). Trimming left V 2 bases short and J 5 bases short, with 9 bases between. CDR3 DNA sequence: TGTGCCTGGAGTCCCAGGCTGGAGACCCAGTACTTC. It is translated as CAWSPRLETQYF.

The V and J genes are TRBV25-1 and TRBJ2-1; 10 bases are shared with TRBD2. The CDR3 runs 15 residues. Germline CDR1 is MGHDK and CDR2 is SYGVNS. V shed 3 bases, J shed 8 bases, and the junction held 7 bases outside the gene matches. CDR3 in amino acids: CASSDPSGGVDEQFF. The CDR3 DNA sequence: TGTGCCAGCAGTGATCCAAGCGGGGGGGTGGATGAGCAGTTCTTC. The full variable domain, completed using reference TRBV25-1 and TRBJ2-1, is EADIYQTPRYLVIGTGKKITLECSQTMGHDKMYWYQQDPGMELHLIHYSYGVNSTEKGDLSSESTVSRIRTEHFPLTLESARPSHTSQYLCASSDPSGGVDEQFFGPGTRLTVL.

V is TRBV14 and J is TRBJ2-7; TRBD1 matches at 9 bases. The V gene's germline CDR1 is SGHDN and CDR2 FVKESK. V gave up 0 bases and J gave up 5 bases; unmatched junction bases: 8. The CDR3 sequence is 16 residues long. The CDR3, as DNA: TGTGCCAGCAGCCAAGACTATGGGACAGGGTACGACGAGCAGTACTTC. Protein sequence: CASSQDYGTGYDEQYF.

This clone was detected once. This chain connects TRBV21-1 to TRBJ2-7; TRBD2 was called by the table and not checked on the DNA. TRBV21-1 is a listed pseudogene. This CDR3 has 14 amino acids. Here the CDR3 DNA reads TGTGCCAGCAGCGCCCGAGGCCTCTTCTACGAGCAGTACTTC. Its translation: CASSARGLFYEQYF.

DNA for the CDR3: TGTGCCAGCAGCCCGACCAGGGTTCCGAGCTCCTACAATGAGCAGTTCTTC. Translated: CASSPTRVPSSYNEQFF. The V and J genes are TRBV19 and TRBJ2-1; D possibly corresponds to TRBD1 (5 bases). V lost 9 bases, J lost 0 bases, and 21 bases lay in between. Germline loops: CDR1 LNHDA, CDR2 SQIVND (reference sequence). CDR3 size: 17 residues.

To note about this clone: This same CDR3 is encoded by further DNA sequences in the sample. The gene calls are TRBV7-9 and TRBJ2-7, with D maybe TRBD1 (5 bases). Germline V lookup: CDR1 SEHNR, CDR2 FQNEAQ (reference sequence). The CDR3 length is 14 residues. V was clipped by 1 base and J by 0 bases, with 7 bases between them. The CDR3 DNA reads as TGTGCCAGCAGCTTAGACAGGACCTCCTACGAGCAGTACTTC. Protein: CASSLDRTSYEQYF.

V gene TRBV27 combines with J gene TRBJ2-2, with a weak D call TRBD2 (6 bases). CDR1 is MNHEY, CDR2 SMNVEV, per germline (reference sequence). This CDR3 has 16 residues. Trimming pared 2 bases from V and 1 base from J, leaving 11 bases between. CDR3: CASSLEGLQNTGELFF. In DNA form, the CDR3 reads TGTGCCAGCAGTTTAGAGGGACTCCAGAACACCGGGGAGCTGTTTTTT.

The rearrangement uses TRBV9 and TRBJ2-2; D is ambiguous. The CDR3 has 14 residues. Germline V gene lookup returns CDR1 SGDLS and CDR2 YYNGEE. Trimming took off 0 bases at V and 4 bases at J, with 7 bases between the two ends. The CDR3 protein is CASSVVPGTGELFF. For the CDR3, the DNA is TGTGCCAGCAGCGTAGTACCCGGCACCGGGGAGCTGTTTTTT.

There are a few counts of this clone. The rearrangement uses TRBV20-1 and TRBJ2-3; 11 bases match TRBD2. The V gene end was trimmed by 3 bases and the J gene end by 5 bases; junction bases not matched to a gene: 7. Per germline, CDR1 DFQATT and CDR2 SNEGSKA (reference sequence). The CDR3 has 15 residues. The CDR3 here is CSASWGLAGGDTQYF. CDR3 sequence (DNA): TGCAGTGCTAGTTGGGGGCTAGCGGGAGGAGATACGCAGTATTTT.

The CDR3 DNA reads TGCGCCAGCAGTGAAACAGGGGGCACTGAAGCTTTCTTT. This encodes CASSETGGTEAFF. J is TRBJ1-1 and V is TRBV10-2; 8 nucleotides align to TRBD1. The junction had 1 base not matched to a gene; V was cut back by 3 bases and J by 4 bases. The CDR3 contains 13 residues. Looked up from germline, CDR1 is WSHSY and CDR2 is SAAADI.

The chain links TRBV27 to TRBJ1-1; D call uncertain. The CDR3 is made up of 14 amino acids. Trimming took off 5 bases at V and 0 bases at J, with 10 bases between the two ends. Germline CDR1 MNHEY, CDR2 SMNVEV (reference sequence). Here the CDR3 reads CASSLGGMNTEAFF. The CDR3 coding sequence is TGTGCCAGCAGTCTTGGCGGTATGAACACTGAAGCTTTCTTT.

The V and J genes are TRBV6-4 and TRBJ1-4; 7 bases line up with TRBD1. J was trimmed by 5 bases and V by 0 bases; bases with no gene match: 3. Germline V gene lookup returns CDR1 MRHNA and CDR2 SNTAGT. The CDR3 has 15 residues. This CDR3 reads CASSDSGTDNEKLFF. The CDR3 DNA is TGTGCCAGCAGTGACTCGGGGACAGACAATGAAAAACTGTTTTTT.